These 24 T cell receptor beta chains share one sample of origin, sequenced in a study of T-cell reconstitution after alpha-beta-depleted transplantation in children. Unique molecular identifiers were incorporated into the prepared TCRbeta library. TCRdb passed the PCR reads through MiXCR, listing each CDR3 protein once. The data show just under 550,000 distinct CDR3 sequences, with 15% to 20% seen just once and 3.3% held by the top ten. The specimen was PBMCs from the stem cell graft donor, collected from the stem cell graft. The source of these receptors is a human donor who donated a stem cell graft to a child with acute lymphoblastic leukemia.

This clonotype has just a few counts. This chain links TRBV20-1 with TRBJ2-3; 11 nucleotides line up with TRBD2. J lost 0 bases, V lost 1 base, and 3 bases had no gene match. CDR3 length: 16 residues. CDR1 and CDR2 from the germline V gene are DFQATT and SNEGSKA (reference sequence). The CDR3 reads CSARGASGRSTDTQYF. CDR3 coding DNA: TGCAGTGCTAGAGGAGCTAGCGGGAGGAGCACAGATACGCAGTATTTT.

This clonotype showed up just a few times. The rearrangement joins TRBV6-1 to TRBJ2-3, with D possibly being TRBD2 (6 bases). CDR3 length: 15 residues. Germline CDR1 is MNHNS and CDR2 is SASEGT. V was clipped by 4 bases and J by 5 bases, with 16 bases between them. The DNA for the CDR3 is TGTGCCAGCAGTGCAGGACTACCTCTTGGAGATACGCAGTATTTT. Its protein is CASSAGLPLGDTQYF.

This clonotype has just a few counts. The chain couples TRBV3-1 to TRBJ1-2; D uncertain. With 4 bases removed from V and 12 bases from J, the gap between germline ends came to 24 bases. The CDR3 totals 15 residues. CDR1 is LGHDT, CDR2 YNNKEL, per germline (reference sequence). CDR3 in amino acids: CASSPAPGRYGYDTF. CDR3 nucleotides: TGTGCCAGCAGCCCGGCCCCGGGGAGGTATGGCTACGACACCTTC.

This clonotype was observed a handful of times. The CDR3 DNA is TGTGCCAGCAGTGAACCTGGACTGGACAGGAATGAGCAGTTCTTC. Protein sequence: CASSEPGLDRNEQFF. The chain combines TRBV6-1 with TRBJ2-1, with 7 bases lining up with TRBD1. The germline V gene has CDR1 MNHNS and CDR2 SASEGT. V dropped 2 bases and J dropped 7; count of bases not matched to a gene: 8. There are 15 residues in the CDR3.

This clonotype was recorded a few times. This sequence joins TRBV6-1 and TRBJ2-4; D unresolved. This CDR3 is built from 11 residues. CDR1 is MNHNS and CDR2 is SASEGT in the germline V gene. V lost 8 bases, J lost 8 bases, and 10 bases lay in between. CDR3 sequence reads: CASVYLDIQYF. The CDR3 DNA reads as TGTGCCAGCGTGTATTTGGACATTCAGTACTTC.

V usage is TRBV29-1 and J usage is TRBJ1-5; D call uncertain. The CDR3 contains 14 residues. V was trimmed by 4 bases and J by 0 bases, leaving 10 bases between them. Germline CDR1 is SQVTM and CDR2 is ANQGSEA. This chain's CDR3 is CSVGSSYSNQPQHF. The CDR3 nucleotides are TGCAGCGTTGGTTCCAGTTATAGCAATCAGCCCCAGCATTTT.

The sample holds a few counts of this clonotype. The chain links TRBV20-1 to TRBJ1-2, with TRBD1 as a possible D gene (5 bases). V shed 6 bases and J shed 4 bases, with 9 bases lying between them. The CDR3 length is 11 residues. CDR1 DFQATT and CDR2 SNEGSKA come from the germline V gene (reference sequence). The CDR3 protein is CSATDSYGYTF. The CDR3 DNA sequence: TGCAGTGCGACTGACAGCTATGGCTACACCTTC.

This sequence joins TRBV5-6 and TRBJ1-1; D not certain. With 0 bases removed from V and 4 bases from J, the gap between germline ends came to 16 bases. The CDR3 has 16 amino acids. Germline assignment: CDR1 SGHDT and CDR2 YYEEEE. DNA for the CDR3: TGTGCCAGCAGCTTGGGGGCTTTGGGTTCATTCACTGAAGCTTTCTTT. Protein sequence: CASSLGALGSFTEAFF.

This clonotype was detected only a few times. The CDR3 nucleotides are TGTGCCAGCAGCCCTATGGAGGAGACCCAGTACTTC. This gives the protein CASSPMEETQYF. V usage is TRBV7-9 and J usage is TRBJ2-5; unclear D gene. Germline CDR1 SEHNR, CDR2 FQNEAQ (reference sequence). The V end lost 5 bases, the J end lost 5 bases, and 9 bases lay between the germline ends. The CDR3 has 12 amino acids.

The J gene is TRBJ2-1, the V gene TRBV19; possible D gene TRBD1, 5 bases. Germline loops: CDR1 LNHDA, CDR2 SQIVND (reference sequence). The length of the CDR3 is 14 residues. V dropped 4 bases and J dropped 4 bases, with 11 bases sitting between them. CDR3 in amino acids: CASSTPGFYNEQFF. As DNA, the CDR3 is TGTGCCAGTAGTACCCCAGGGTTTTACAATGAGCAGTTCTTC.

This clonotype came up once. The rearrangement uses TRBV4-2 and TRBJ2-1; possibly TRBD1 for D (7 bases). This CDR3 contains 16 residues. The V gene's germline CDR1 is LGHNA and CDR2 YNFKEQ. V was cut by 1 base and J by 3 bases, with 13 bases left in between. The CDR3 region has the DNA TGTGCCAGCAGCCAAGCGCGGGACAGTTACTACAATGAGCAGTTCTTC. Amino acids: CASSQARDSYYNEQFF.

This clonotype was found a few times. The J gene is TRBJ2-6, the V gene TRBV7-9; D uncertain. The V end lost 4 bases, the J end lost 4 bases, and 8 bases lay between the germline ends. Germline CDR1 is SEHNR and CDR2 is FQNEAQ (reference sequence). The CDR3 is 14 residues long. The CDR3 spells CASSYEAGANVLTF. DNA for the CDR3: TGTGCCAGCAGCTACGAGGCCGGGGCCAACGTCCTGACTTTC.

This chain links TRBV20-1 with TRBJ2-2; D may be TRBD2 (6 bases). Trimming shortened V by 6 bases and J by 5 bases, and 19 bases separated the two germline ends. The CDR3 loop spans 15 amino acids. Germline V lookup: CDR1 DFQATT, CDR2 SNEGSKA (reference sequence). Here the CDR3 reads CSARIALRGTGELFF. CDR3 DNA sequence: TGCAGTGCCAGAATCGCCTTACGGGGGACCGGGGAGCTGTTTTTT.

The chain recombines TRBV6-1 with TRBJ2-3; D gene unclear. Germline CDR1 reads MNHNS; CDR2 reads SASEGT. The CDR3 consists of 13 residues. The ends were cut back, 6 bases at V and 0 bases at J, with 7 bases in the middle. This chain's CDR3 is CASSPHSTDTQYF. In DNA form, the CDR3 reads TGTGCCAGCAGCCCCCATAGCACAGATACGCAGTATTTT.

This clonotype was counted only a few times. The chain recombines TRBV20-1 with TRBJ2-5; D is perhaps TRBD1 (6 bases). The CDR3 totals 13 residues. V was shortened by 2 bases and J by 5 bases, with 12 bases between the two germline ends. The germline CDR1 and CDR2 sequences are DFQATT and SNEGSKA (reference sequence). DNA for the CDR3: TGCAGTGCTAGAACCGACAGGTTTGAGACCCAGTACTTC. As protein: CSARTDRFETQYF.

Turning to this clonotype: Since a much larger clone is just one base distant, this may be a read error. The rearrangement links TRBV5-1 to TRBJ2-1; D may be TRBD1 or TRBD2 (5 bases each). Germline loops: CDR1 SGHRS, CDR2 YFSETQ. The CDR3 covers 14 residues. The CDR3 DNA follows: TGCGCCAGCAGCGGGGACCTTCAATACAATGACCAGTTCTTC. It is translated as CASSGDLQYNDQFF. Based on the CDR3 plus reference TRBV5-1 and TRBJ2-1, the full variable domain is KAGVTQTPRYLIKTRGQQVTLSCSPISGHRSVSWYQQTPGQGLQFLFEYFSETQRNKGNFPGRFSGRQFSNSRSEMNVSTLELGDSALYLCASSGDLQYNDQFFGPGTRLTVL.

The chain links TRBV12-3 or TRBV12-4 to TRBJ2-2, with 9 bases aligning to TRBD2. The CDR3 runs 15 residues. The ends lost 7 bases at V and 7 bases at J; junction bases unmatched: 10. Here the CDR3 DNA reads TGTGCCAGCACCTTTTCCGGGACTAGCAACGGGGAGCTGTTTTTT. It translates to CASTFSGTSNGELFF.

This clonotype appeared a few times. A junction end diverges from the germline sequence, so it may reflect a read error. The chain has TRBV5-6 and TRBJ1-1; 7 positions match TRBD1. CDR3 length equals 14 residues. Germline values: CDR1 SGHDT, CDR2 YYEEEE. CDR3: CASSLEQGNPEAFF. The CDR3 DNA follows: TGTGCCAGCAGCTTGGAACAGGGGAACCCTGAAGCTTTCTTT.

The CDR3 reads CASSQRGDTQYF. CDR3 in DNA: TGTGCCAGCAGCCAACGGGGAGATACGCAGTATTTT. The chain uses TRBV3-1 and TRBJ2-3; D is possibly TRBD2 (5 bases). The CDR3 covers 12 residues. Trimming pared 2 bases from V and 5 bases from J, leaving 5 bases between. Germline values: CDR1 LGHDT, CDR2 YNNKEL (reference sequence).

This CDR3 reads CASSFQGPDSPLHF. The CDR3 nucleotides read TGTGCCAGCAGTTTCCAGGGGCCGGATTCACCCCTCCACTTT. The chain couples TRBV12-3 or TRBV12-4 to TRBJ1-6; D may be TRBD1 (6 bases). The ends were cut back, 3 bases at V and 8 bases at J, with 11 bases in the middle. The CDR3 consists of 14 residues.

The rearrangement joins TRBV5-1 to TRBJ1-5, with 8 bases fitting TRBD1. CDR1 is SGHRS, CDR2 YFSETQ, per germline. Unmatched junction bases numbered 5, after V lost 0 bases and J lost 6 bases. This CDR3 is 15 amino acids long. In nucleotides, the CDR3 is TGCGCCAGCAGCTTGGAAGGACAGGGCGGTCAGCCCCAGCATTTT. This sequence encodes CASSLEGQGGQPQHF.

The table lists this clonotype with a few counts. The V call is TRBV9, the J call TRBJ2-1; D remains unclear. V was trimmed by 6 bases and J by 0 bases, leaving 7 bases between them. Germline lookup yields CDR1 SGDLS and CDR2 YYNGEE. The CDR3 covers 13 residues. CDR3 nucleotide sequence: TGTGCCAGCACGGGCGGCTCCTACAATGAGCAGTTCTTC. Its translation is CASTGGSYNEQFF. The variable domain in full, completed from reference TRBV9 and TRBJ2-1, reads DSGVTQTPKHLITATGQRVTLRCSPRSGDLSVYWYQQSLDQGLQFLIQYYNGEERAKGNILERFSAQQFPDLHSELNLSSLELGDSALYFCASTGGSYNEQFFGPGTRLTVL.

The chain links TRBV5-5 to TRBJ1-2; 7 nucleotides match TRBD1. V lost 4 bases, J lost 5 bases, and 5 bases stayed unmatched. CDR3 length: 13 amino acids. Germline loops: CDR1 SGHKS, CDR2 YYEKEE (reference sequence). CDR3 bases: TGTGCCAGCAGCCCCGACAGGGAATATGGCTACACCTTC. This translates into CASSPDREYGYTF.

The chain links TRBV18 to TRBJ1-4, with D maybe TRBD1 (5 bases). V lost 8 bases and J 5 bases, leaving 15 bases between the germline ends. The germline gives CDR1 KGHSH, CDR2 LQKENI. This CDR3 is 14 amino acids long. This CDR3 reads CASLAGTGNEKLFF. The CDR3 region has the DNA TGTGCCAGCCTCGCCGGGACGGGGAATGAAAAACTGTTTTTT.